This T cell receptor (beta chain) comes out of a study of cytomegalovirus exposure and HLA in healthy donors. Study outcomes and limitations: The tendency of first-cohort TCR clusters to co-occur in the roughly 130 validation repertoires was the finding of a later analysis. Three chains linked to CMV were shown in vitro to be specific for CMV antigens.

Libraries were prepared by immunoSEQ multiplex PCR; TCRdb keeps only in-frame clonotypes and omits some of them. The profile shows 250,000 or so clones, about 90% of them singletons. Trimming cost V 4 bases and J 1 base; bases outside gene matches: 4. Per the germline V gene, CDR1 is LNHDA and CDR2 is SQIVND (reference sequence). The CDR3 spans 16 residues. This clone has only a few counts. Its specificity is not known. The clonotype comes from a man in his late teens or twenties in good health and CMV-seropositive. The chain employs TRBV19 and TRBJ1-4; 9 nucleotides agree with TRBD1. Sequenced material: PBMCs. CDR3 residues: CASSRDREGTNEKLFF. CDR3 coding DNA: TGTGCCAGTAGTAGGGACAGGGAAGGAACTAATGAAAAACTGTTTTTT.